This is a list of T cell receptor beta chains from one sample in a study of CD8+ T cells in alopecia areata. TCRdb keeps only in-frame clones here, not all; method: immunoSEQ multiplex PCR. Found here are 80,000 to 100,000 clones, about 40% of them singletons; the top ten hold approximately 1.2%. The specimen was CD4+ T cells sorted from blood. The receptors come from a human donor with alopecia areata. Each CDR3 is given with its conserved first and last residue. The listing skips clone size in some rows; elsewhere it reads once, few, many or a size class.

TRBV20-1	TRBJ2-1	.	CSAPDFGEQFF
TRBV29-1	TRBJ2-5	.	CSARPGQGAQETQYF
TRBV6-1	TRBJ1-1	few	CASSATFSGQKNTEAFF
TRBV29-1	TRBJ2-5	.	CSVLVREYPGETQYF
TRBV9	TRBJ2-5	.	CASTRGNQETQYF
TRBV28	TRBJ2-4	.	CATQLQGVAKNIQYF
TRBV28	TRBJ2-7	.	CASSGNYEQYF
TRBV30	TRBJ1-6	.	CAWSVPQGPLHF
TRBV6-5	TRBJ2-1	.	CASSPQGLAHDEQFF
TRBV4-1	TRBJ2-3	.	CASSPSGAGDTQYF
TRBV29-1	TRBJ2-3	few	CSVYSGRGSTDTQYF
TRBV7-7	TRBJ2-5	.	CASSTLGGQETQYF
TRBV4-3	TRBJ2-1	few	CASSQGTSGGTGQFF
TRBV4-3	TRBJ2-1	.	CASSQGGAYNEQFF
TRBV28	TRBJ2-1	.	CASSEPGQGIHNEQFF
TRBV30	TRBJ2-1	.	CAWSGTAAYNEQFF
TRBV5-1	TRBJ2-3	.	CASQTSRGDTQYF
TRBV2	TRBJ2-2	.	CASSELLSLADGGELFF
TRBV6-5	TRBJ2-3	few	CASGITDTQYF
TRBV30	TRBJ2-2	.	CAWQRQGAGTGELFF
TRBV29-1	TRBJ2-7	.	CSVIGTSSYEQYF
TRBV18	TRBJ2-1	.	CASSPIRGSLGNEQFF
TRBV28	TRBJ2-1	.	CASSFASGGSYNEQFF
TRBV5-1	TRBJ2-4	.	CASSFGQAGDIQYF
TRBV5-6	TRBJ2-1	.	CASSRRIEQFF
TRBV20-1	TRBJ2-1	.	CRAATHEQFF
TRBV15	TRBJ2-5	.	CATSGVGRIQETQYF
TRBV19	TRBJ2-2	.	CASSSSSLAVNTGELFF
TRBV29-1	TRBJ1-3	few	CSVELLPSSGNTIYF